This T cell receptor beta chain was recovered during a study of regulatory T cells in long-lasting Graves disease. Stated time point: newly diagnosed GD, antithyroid drugs for less than 3 months. Following extraction of RNA from PBMCs, that RNA was used to make the TCR library. From an endocrinology department in Xi'an, China, came the patients. The CDR3 extends over 12 amino acids. CDR1 is MNHNS and CDR2 is SASEGT in the germline V gene. HTBI primers from iRepertoire and Arm-PCR of CDR3 regions yielded the TCR beta libraries. TCRdb independently ran MiXCR on the multiplex PCR reads; one entry per CDR3 protein. This table holds approximately 400,000 distinct CDR3 sequences, less than 20% found once. This clonotype has just a few counts. At one boundary the junction diverges from the germline segment, which might be a read error.

The chain couples TRBV6-1 to TRBJ1-1, with D perhaps matching TRBD1 (6 bases). The sequence came from a female donor with Graves disease. This specimen consisted of peripheral blood mononuclear cells (PBMCs), obtained at new diagnosis, from a patient treated with antithyroid drugs. The CDR3 sequence is CASTTGSTKAFF. The CDR3 nucleotides read TGTGCCAGCACCACAGGGTCCACTAAAGCTTTCTTT.